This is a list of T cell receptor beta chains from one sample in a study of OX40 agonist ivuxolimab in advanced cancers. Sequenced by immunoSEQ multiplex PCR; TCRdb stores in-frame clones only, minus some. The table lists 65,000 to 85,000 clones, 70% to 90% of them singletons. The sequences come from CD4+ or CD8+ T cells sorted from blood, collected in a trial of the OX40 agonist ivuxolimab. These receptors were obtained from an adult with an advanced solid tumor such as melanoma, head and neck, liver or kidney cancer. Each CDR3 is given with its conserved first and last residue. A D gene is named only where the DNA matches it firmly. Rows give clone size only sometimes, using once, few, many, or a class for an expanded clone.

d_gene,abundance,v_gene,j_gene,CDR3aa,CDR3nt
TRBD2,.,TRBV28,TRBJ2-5,CASSTPGGGGGETQYF,TGTGCCAGCAGTACCCCCGGGGGGGGCGGCGGAGAGACCCAGTACTTC
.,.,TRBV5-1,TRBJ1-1,CASSSGIMNTEAFF,TGCGCCAGCTCATCAGGGATAATGAACACTGAAGCTTTCTTT
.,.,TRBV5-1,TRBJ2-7,CASMIDPGYEQYF,TGCGCCAGCATGATCGACCCGGGATACGAGCAGTACTTC
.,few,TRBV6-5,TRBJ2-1,CASSSQGNNEQFF,TGTGCCAGCAGTTCTCAGGGGAACAATGAGCAGTTCTTC
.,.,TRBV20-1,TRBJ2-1,CSARGSEQFF,TGCAGTGCTAGGGGCAGTGAGCAGTTCTTC
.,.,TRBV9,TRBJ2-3,CASSVEMRVGGDTQYF,TGTGCCAGCAGCGTAGAAATGCGAGTAGGGGGAGATACGCAGTATTTT
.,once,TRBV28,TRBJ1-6,CASSLLQRQASPLHF,TGTGCCAGCAGTTTACTACAGAGGCAGGCTTCACCCCTCCACTTT
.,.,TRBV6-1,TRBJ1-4,CASSRAREKLFF,TGTGCCAGCAGCAGGGCCCGGGAAAAACTGTTTTTT
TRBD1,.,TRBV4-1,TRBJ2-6,CASSQVQGADGANVLTF,TGCGCCAGCAGCCAAGTTCAGGGGGCTGATGGGGCCAACGTCCTGACTTTC
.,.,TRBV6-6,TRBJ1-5,CASSPGRAGRNQPQHF,TGTGCCAGCAGTCCCGGACGGGCTGGGCGCAATCAGCCCCAGCATTTT
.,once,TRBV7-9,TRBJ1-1,CASSPRIGQGTEAFF,TGTGCCAGCAGCCCTAGGATAGGGCAGGGCACTGAAGCTTTCTTT
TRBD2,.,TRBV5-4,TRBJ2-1,CASSLEVGRANEQFF,TGTGCCAGCAGCTTGGAGGTGGGGAGGGCCAATGAGCAGTTCTTC
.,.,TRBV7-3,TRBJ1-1,CASSPTPQDTEAFF,TGTGCCAGCAGCCCCACCCCCCAGGACACTGAAGCTTTCTTT
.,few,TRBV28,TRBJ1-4,CASSFQEKLFF,TGTGCCAGCAGTTTCCAGGAAAAACTGTTTTTT
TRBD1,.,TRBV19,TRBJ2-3,CASSLTGPPDTQYF,TGTGCCAGTAGTTTGACAGGGCCTCCGGATACGCAGTATTTT
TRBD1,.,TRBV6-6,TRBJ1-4,CASRERTGPNEKLFF,TGTGCCAGCAGGGAAAGGACAGGCCCTAATGAAAAACTGTTTTTT
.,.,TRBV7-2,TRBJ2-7,CASSPEGTASYEQYF,TGTGCCAGCAGCCCAGAGGGCACAGCCTCCTACGAGCAGTACTTC
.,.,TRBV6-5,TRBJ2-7,CASRGYEQYF,TGTGCCAGCAGGGGGTACGAGCAGTACTTC
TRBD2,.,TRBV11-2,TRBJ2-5,CASSLGTSASAQYF,TGTGCCAGCAGCTTGGGAACTAGCGCCTCGGCCCAGTACTTC
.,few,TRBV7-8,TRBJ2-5,CASSPSRVVETQYF,TGTGCCAGCAGCCCCTCCCGAGTCGTGGAGACCCAGTACTTC
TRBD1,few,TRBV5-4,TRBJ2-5,CASSSVPGQQETQYF,TGTGCCAGCAGCTCGGTACCGGGACAGCAAGAGACCCAGTACTTC